This TCR beta chain stems from a study of identical twins. This CDR3 region has 15 residues. V lost 3 bases and J lost 3, with 14 bases in between. Germline CDR1 is MRHNA and CDR2 is SNTAGT. TCRdb redid the calling of the 5' RACE reads with MiXCR, one entry per CDR3 protein. This sample has approximately 600,000 distinct CDR3 sequences; about 7.6% occur once, and the top ten carry 1.5% to 2%. The same sample was also used in a study of yellow fever vaccine responses in identical twins.

Sequencing was carried out using PBMCs. The sequence came from a woman aged 18-29 years in good health. The chain carries TRBV6-4 and TRBJ2-5; D is unclear. The CDR3 reads CASSESTGTKETQYF. The CDR3 region has the DNA TGTGCCAGCAGTGAATCGACCGGTACGAAAGAGACCCAGTACTTC.